The T cell receptor (beta chain) described here comes from a study of blood T cell repertoires in COVID-19 (dated by TCRdb to about 2020). For the wider study: Samples from collaborators originated in the United States, Italy and Spain and spanned both the acute and convalescent phases of COVID-19. The repertoires were released in a freely available public database meant as a resource for research on the immune response to SARS-CoV-2. The prospective study material was composed of cDNA or gDNA derived from T cells, B-cell-depleted T cells, or PBMCs. HLA class I and class II types, where available, came from metadata supplied by the sample provider rather than from assay-based typing. Deeply sampled blood TCRbeta repertoires from subjects exposed to, actively infected with, or recovered from COVID-19 were included in the dataset. The samples were drawn from two sources: the first 160 participants of the ongoing ImmuneRACE study, and about 1,300 subjects contributed by 6 global collaborators. A de-identified subject ID, COVID-19 status, age in years and sex were almost always included in the sample metadata.

The study at large found these results: How much clinical and demographic metadata was included differed by source and by participant, and the metadata was provided uncurated.

In Seattle, one collaborating source enrolled patients while the infection was active and tracked those patients longitudinally over the course of disease. Whole blood was collected in K2EDTA tubes by collaborating institutions according to the institutions' own protocols. Collaborator samples were shipped for TCRbeta analysis as frozen whole blood, isolated PBMCs, or DNA extracted from either sample type. Regarding this clone: No antigen is known for it. No per-base quality is available; no much larger clone lies one base away.

TCRbeta CDR3 regions were amplified from genomic DNA using the immunoSEQ Assay, a bias-controlled multiplex PCR. Regarding the original processing steps: Nucleated cell counts per sample were estimated from amplification of reference gene primers within the assay. Sequence reads were collapsed and filtered to measure the absolute abundance of every unique TCRbeta CDR3 rearrangement. For each sample, productive Simpson clonality was calculated as the square root of Simpson's diversity index over productive rearrangements. This immuneACCESS table, as held by TCRdb, lists in-frame sequences with V and J called but not all clones. Of the missing ones, under half trace to an unresolved V gene in checked studies; the others have no known cause. V, J and clone size are taken as reported in that table, and D and trimming were inferred from the DNA itself. Present in this sample are fewer than 200,000 clones, roughly 81% of which were seen just once. The leading ten clones occupy around 10% of the sample.

The TCR comes from a woman aged 40-49 years with COVID-19, enrolled during active disease. Sequenced sample: peripheral blood.

The DNA sequence is as follows: TGTGCCAGCAGTGAAAATGGGGGGGATGGCTACACCTTC. This gives the protein CASSENGGDGYTF. The receptor chain draws on TRBV2 and TRBJ1-2; TRBD1 is a weak D gene call, 5 bases matching. According to the germline V gene, CDR1 reads SNHLY and CDR2 reads FYNNEI. Between the V and J ends, shortened by 2 bases and 6 bases respectively, the junction contains 10 bases. The CDR3 spans 13 residues, from the cysteine through the phenylalanine. Just CDR3 DNA is preserved here, 39 bases in frame from base 1. Joined to the reference TRBV2 and TRBJ1-2 proteins, this CDR3 gives the full variable domain: EPEVTQTPSHQVTQMGQEVILRCVPISNHLYFYWYRQILGQKVEFLVSFYNNEISEKSEIFDDQFSVERPDGSNFTLKIRSTKLEDSAMYFCASSENGGDGYTFGSGTRLTVV.